The 13 T cell receptor beta chains listed next were all sequenced from one sample in a study of graft-versus-host responses after intestinal transplantation. Assay used: immunoSEQ multiplex PCR; TCRdb lists only in-frame clones, some missing. The sample includes about 15,000 clones, approximately 30% of them seen just once. The source was alloreactive CD4+ T cells from a mixed lymphocyte reaction culture, collected before intestinal transplant. Subset: CFSE-low proliferating T cells sorted from roughly six-day pre-transplant mixed lymphocyte reaction (GvH or HvG direction). These receptors all stem from a human patient who received an intestinal transplant.

This rearrangement joins TRBV6-1 to TRBJ2-3, with D perhaps TRBD1 or TRBD2 (5 bases each). With 6 bases removed from V and 1 base from J, the gap between germline ends came to 14 bases. Germline V gives CDR1 MNHNS, CDR2 SASEGT. The length of the CDR3 is 15 residues. CDR3 sequence reads: CASRRGRRRTDTQYF. The CDR3, as DNA: TGTGCCAGCAGACGGGGCAGGAGGCGCACAGATACGCAGTATTTT.

In its sample, this clone ranks as medium-sized. The chain couples TRBV5-1 to TRBJ2-7, with 7 bases aligning to TRBD2. The germline V gene encodes CDR1 SGHRS and CDR2 YFSETQ. This CDR3 is built from 15 residues. J gave up 2 bases and V 2 bases, and 7 bases lay outside the gene matches. CDR3 sequence: CASSLMLAETYEQYF. CDR3 bases: TGCGCCAGCAGCTTAATGCTAGCGGAGACCTACGAGCAGTACTTC.

J is TRBJ2-7 and V is TRBV6-5, with D possibly TRBD1 on 5 matching bases. Trimming left V 1 base short and J 2 bases short, with 15 bases between. The CDR3 spans 16 residues. Per the germline V gene, CDR1 is MNHEY and CDR2 is SVGAGI. The CDR3 sequence is CASSYFPRVGPYEQYF. The CDR3 coding sequence is TGTGCCAGCAGTTACTTCCCCAGGGTGGGTCCCTACGAGCAGTACTTC.

This clone showed up just once. The V and J genes are TRBV6-5 and TRBJ1-4; D might be TRBD1 (5 bases). CDR1 is MNHEY, CDR2 SVGAGI, per germline. There are 14 residues in the CDR3. The V and J ends lost 5 bases and 11 bases respectively, with 18 bases between them. CDR3 nucleotides: TGTGCCAGCAGTGCTCTGATTACCGGGACTAAACTGTTTTTT. This gives the protein CASSALITGTKLFF.

This chain links TRBV5-5 with TRBJ2-7, with D perhaps TRBD2 (5 bases). Per germline, CDR1 SGHKS and CDR2 YYEKEE (reference sequence). This CDR3 has 14 amino acids. Trimming removed 6 bases at V and 1 base at J, with 14 bases between. The CDR3 spells CASTPLGGSYEQYF. CDR3 DNA sequence: TGTGCCAGCACCCCTTTGGGCGGGTCCTACGAGCAGTACTTC. The complete variable domain, with remaining parts taken from reference TRBV5-5 and TRBJ2-7, reads DAGVTQSPTHLIKTRGQQVTLRCSPISGHKSVSWYQQVLGQGPQFIFQYYEKEERGRGNFPDRFSARQFPNYSSELNVNALLLGDSALYLCASTPLGGSYEQYFGPGTRLTVT.

The chain links TRBV5-6 to TRBJ1-1; no firm D call. Germline V gene sequence: CDR1 SGHDT, CDR2 YYEEEE. This CDR3 region has 16 residues. The germline V and J ends were trimmed by 2 bases and 0 bases, with 14 bases remaining between them. This CDR3 is CASSFLVRQMNTEAFF. The DNA for the CDR3 is TGTGCCAGCAGCTTCTTGGTCCGACAAATGAACACTGAAGCTTTCTTT. Full variable domain (outside the CDR3, taken from reference TRBV5-6 and TRBJ1-1): DAGVTQSPTHLIKTRGQQVTLRCSPKSGHDTVSWYQQALGQGPQFIFQYYEEEERQRGNFPDRFSGHQFPNYSSELNVNALLLGDSALYLCASSFLVRQMNTEAFFGQGTRLTVV.

This clone is classed as medium-sized (0.01 to 0.1%). The rearrangement links TRBV5-1 to TRBJ2-1; 7 bases map to TRBD2. The CDR3 is made up of 15 amino acids. With 4 bases clipped from V and 1 base from J, the junction kept 5 bases outside the gene matches. Per the germline V gene, CDR1 is SGHRS and CDR2 is YFSETQ. The CDR3 sequence is CASSAGLVSYNEQFF. Here the CDR3 DNA reads TGCGCCAGCAGCGCAGGACTAGTGTCCTACAATGAGCAGTTCTTC.

The chain employs TRBV11-1 and TRBJ1-2; TRBD1 is a possible D gene (6 bases). Trimming shortened V by 3 bases and J by 3 bases, and 11 bases separated the two germline ends. The CDR3 consists of 14 residues. CDR1 and CDR2 from the germline V gene are SGHAT and FQDESV (reference sequence). The CDR3 spells CASSLPGGHYGYTF. CDR3 DNA sequence: TGTGCCAGCAGCTTGCCCGGGGGGCACTATGGCTACACCTTC.

The J gene is TRBJ2-3, the V gene TRBV5-1, with D perhaps TRBD1 (5 bases). Trimming took 7 bases from V and 4 from J, leaving 16 bases between them. Germline V gives CDR1 SGHRS, CDR2 YFSETQ. The CDR3 has 14 amino acids. CDR3 sequence (DNA): TGCGCCAGCGGGGCTAGTGTGACTGCAGATACGCAGTATTTT. It is translated as CASGASVTADTQYF.

The chain is built from TRBV19 and TRBJ1-2; a possible D gene is TRBD1 (5 bases). V gave up 1 base and J gave up 4 bases, with 10 bases separating them. The germline CDR1 and CDR2 sequences are LNHDA and SQIVND (reference sequence). CDR3 length: 14 amino acids. The CDR3 bases are TGTGCCAGTAGTATAGCCCGGGGGTTCTATGGCTACACCTTC. Protein sequence: CASSIARGFYGYTF.

This clone was seen a handful of times. V gene TRBV5-4 combines with J gene TRBJ2-5; D unresolved. The CDR3 totals 12 residues. Germline V gene data show CDR1 as SGHNT and CDR2 as YYREEE (reference sequence). Trimming left V 0 bases short and J 1 base short, with 1 base between. In DNA, the CDR3 is TGTGCCAGCAGCTTGGCCCAAGAGACCCAGTACTTC. Its translation: CASSLAQETQYF.

By share, this clone ranks as medium-sized (0.01 to 0.1%). The rearrangement links TRBV27 to TRBJ1-5; no definite D call. CDR3 length: 14 amino acids. CDR1 MNHEY and CDR2 SMNVEV come from the germline V gene (reference sequence). The V gene lost 6 bases and the J gene lost 4 bases, with 13 bases spanning the gap. This chain's CDR3 is CASSPLRANQPQHF. CDR3 bases: TGTGCCAGCAGCCCTTTGAGGGCTAATCAGCCCCAGCATTTT.

The chain joins TRBV19 to TRBJ2-3; possible D gene TRBD2, 6 bases. V lost 4 bases and J lost 2, with 10 bases in between. Germline values: CDR1 LNHDA, CDR2 SQIVND (reference sequence). The CDR3 loop spans 14 amino acids. CDR3 sequence (DNA): TGTGCCAGTAGTAGGAGCGGGTCCACAGATACGCAGTATTTT. It specifies CASSRSGSTDTQYF. Complete variable domain (other parts from reference TRBV19 and TRBJ2-3): DGGITQSPKYLFRKEGQNVTLSCEQNLNHDAMYWYRQDPGQGLRLIYYSQIVNDFQKGDIAEGYSVSREKKESFPLTVTSAQKNPTAFYLCASSRSGSTDTQYFGPGTRLTVL.